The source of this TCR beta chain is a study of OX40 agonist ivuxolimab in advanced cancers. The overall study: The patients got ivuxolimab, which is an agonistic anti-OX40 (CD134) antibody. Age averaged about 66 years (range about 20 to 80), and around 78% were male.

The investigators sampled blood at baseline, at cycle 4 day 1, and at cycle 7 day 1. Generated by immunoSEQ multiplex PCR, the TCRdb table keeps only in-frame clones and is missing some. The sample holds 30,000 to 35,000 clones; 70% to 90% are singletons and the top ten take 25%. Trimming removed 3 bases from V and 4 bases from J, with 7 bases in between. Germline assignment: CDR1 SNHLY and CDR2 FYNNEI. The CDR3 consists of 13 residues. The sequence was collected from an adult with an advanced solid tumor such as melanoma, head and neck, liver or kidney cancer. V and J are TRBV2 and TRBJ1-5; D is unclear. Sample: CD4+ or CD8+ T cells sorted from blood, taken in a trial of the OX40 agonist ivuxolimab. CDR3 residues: CASSEHSNQPQHF. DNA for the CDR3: TGTGCCAGCAGTGAGCACAGTAATCAGCCCCAGCATTTT.